This T cell receptor (beta chain) was recorded in a study of control samples from healthy donors and cancer patients. Trimming left V 6 bases short and J 1 base short, with 11 bases between. The CDR3 consists of 14 residues. Germline CDR1 reads MNHEY; CDR2 reads SVGAGI. Here immunoSEQ multiplex PCR was the method, and the copy in TCRdb shows in-frame clones only, minus some. The table includes tens of thousands of clones, 91% detected once. This TCR came from a woman in her thirties or forties with head and neck cancer. The chain uses TRBV6-5 and TRBJ2-3; TRBD1 is a possible D gene (6 bases). The specimen was PBMCs. The CDR3 sequence: CASRLQGGTDTQYF. The CDR3 DNA is TGTGCCAGCAGATTACAGGGTGGCACAGATACGCAGTATTTT.